Below, 24 T cell receptor beta chains from the same sample are listed, as sequenced in a study of T cell changes during pregnancy in multiple sclerosis. Data came from immunoSEQ multiplex PCR; TCRdb stores just in-frame clones and leaves some out. The sample holds almost 50,000 clones, about 90% seen once. This material consisted of CD4+ T cells from peripheral blood mononuclear cells, taken in the second trimester of pregnancy. The source is a female donor in good health, enrolled as a control in a pregnancy study.

This clone came up a few times. CDR3 DNA sequence: TGCGCCAGCAGCTTCGATACTAGCGGGGGGTCTAAGCCTTATTTT. It specifies CASSFDTSGGSKPYF. The rearrangement uses TRBV5-1 and TRBJ2-3; TRBD2 matches 12 bases. The CDR3 has 15 amino acids. The trim removed 2 bases at V and 15 bases at J, leaving 13 bases unmatched. Germline loops: CDR1 SGHRS, CDR2 YFSETQ.

This chain uses TRBV11-3 with TRBJ2-5, with 8 nucleotides matching TRBD2. The CDR3 has 14 residues. Germline V CDR1 and CDR2: SGHNT, YENEEA. V shed 5 bases, J shed 6 bases, and the junction held 8 bases outside the gene matches. The CDR3 region has the DNA TGTGCCAGCAGCCTGGGGACTAGTTCCCAGACCCAGTACTTC. Encoded protein: CASSLGTSSQTQYF.

In this sample, this clone turned up once. The chain is built from TRBV7-2 and TRBJ1-2; possibly TRBD1 for D (6 bases). Trimming took 5 bases from V and 0 from J, leaving 13 bases between them. The CDR3 consists of 15 residues. Germline loops: CDR1 SGHTA, CDR2 FQGNSA. CDR3 in DNA: TGTGCCAGCAGCCTTGGGACAACTACTAACTATGGCTACACCTTC. Amino acids: CASSLGTTTNYGYTF.

The gene calls are TRBV30 and TRBJ1-2, with D tentatively TRBD1 (5 bases). Between the trimmed V and J ends, which lost 0 bases and 2 bases, there was a span of 16 bases. The CDR3 sequence is 16 residues long. Germline V gene data show CDR1 as GTSNPN and CDR2 as SVGIG (reference sequence). DNA for the CDR3: TGTGCCTGGAGTGTACTTCTCGACAGTCCGAACTATGGCTACACCTTC. As protein: CAWSVLLDSPNYGYTF.

In DNA form, the CDR3 reads TGCGCCAGCAGCCACGGGACTAGCGGGGGGGTCCCCCGAGATACGCAGTATTTT. This sequence encodes CASSHGTSGGVPRDTQYF. V and J are TRBV4-1 and TRBJ2-3, with 16 bases fitting TRBD2. The CDR3 sequence is 18 residues long. Germline V lookup: CDR1 MGHRA, CDR2 YSYEKL. With 3 bases clipped from V and 5 bases from J, the junction kept 8 bases outside the gene matches.

This chain connects TRBV7-2 to TRBJ1-1; D is uncertain. Trimming took 2 bases from V and 5 from J, leaving 12 bases between them. The CDR3 consists of 14 residues. CDR1 is SGHTA and CDR2 is FQGNSA in the germline V gene. The DNA of the CDR3 is TGTGCCAGCAGCTTACAAGGCTCGGGAACTGAAGCTTTCTTT. As protein: CASSLQGSGTEAFF.

The chain is built from TRBV9 and TRBJ1-5, with D maybe TRBD1 (5 bases). CDR1 is SGDLS and CDR2 is YYNGEE in the germline V gene. V lost 0 bases and J 2 bases, leaving 9 bases between the germline ends. The CDR3 is 15 residues long. CDR3 nucleotide sequence: TGTGCCAGCAGCGTAGGCCAAGGGGGCAATCAGCCCCAGCATTTT. The encoded protein is CASSVGQGGNQPQHF.

The chain recombines TRBV5-1 with TRBJ1-1, with D unresolved. Trimming took off 6 bases at V and 0 bases at J, with 9 bases between the two ends. This CDR3 comprises 13 residues. Germline V CDR1 and CDR2: SGHRS, YFSETQ. The CDR3 sequence is CASNREMNTEAFF. DNA of the CDR3: TGCGCCAGCAACAGAGAGATGAACACTGAAGCTTTCTTT. Together with reference TRBV5-1 and TRBJ1-1, the CDR3 gives the full variable domain: KAGVTQTPRYLIKTRGQQVTLSCSPISGHRSVSWYQQTPGQGLQFLFEYFSETQRNKGNFPGRFSGRQFSNSRSEMNVSTLELGDSALYLCASNREMNTEAFFGQGTRLTVV.

This sequence joins TRBV2 and TRBJ1-5, with TRBD1 matching over 10 bases. This CDR3 has 14 residues. Trimming took 6 bases from V and 7 from J; bases not matched to a gene: 6. Looked up from germline, CDR1 is SNHLY and CDR2 is FYNNEI. CDR3: CASRGTGDSQPQHF. CDR3 nucleotide sequence: TGTGCCAGCAGGGGGACAGGGGACAGCCAGCCCCAGCATTTT. Supplemented by reference TRBV2 and TRBJ1-5, the full variable domain reads EPEVTQTPSHQVTQMGQEVILRCVPISNHLYFYWYRQILGQKVEFLVSFYNNEISEKSEIFDDQFSVERPDGSNFTLKIRSTKLEDSAMYFCASRGTGDSQPQHFGDGTRLSIL.

The chain uses TRBV5-6 and TRBJ1-1; tentative D call: TRBD1 (5 bases). The germline CDR1 and CDR2 sequences are SGHDT and YYEEEE. Between the trimmed V and J ends, which lost 4 bases and 5 bases, there was a span of 12 bases. This CDR3 has 13 residues. The CDR3, as DNA: TGTGCCAGCAGCCCGCGGGGGTGGACTGAAGCTTTCTTT. It codes for CASSPRGWTEAFF.

The chain has TRBV27 and TRBJ1-1; 7 nucleotides line up with TRBD1. J lost 1 base, V lost 7 bases, and 6 bases had no gene match. Germline assignment: CDR1 MNHEY and CDR2 SMNVEV (reference sequence). This CDR3 has 14 amino acids. The chain's CDR3 is CASNRQGPNTEAFF. CDR3 in DNA: TGTGCCAGCAACCGACAGGGCCCGAACACTGAAGCTTTCTTT.

The chain joins TRBV4-1 to TRBJ1-2, with D maybe TRBD1 (5 bases). The CDR3 contains 16 residues. Trimming pared 0 bases from V and 4 bases from J, leaving 15 bases between. Germline V gene lookup returns CDR1 MGHRA and CDR2 YSYEKL. This CDR3 reads CASSQETREVGYGYTF. CDR3 nucleotides: TGCGCCAGCAGCCAAGAGACCAGGGAGGTTGGCTATGGCTACACCTTC.

V and J are TRBV7-2 and TRBJ1-5; TRBD1 might be the D (6 bases). Trimming left V 5 bases short and J 3 bases short, with 14 bases between. The germline gives CDR1 SGHTA, CDR2 FQGNSA. This CDR3 has 15 amino acids. CDR3 nucleotide sequence: TGTGCCAGCAGCCAGGACAGCCTATACAATCAGCCCCAGCATTTT. As protein: CASSQDSLYNQPQHF.

This clone was seen once. The gene calls are TRBV27 and TRBJ2-2; weak D call: TRBD1 (7 bases). V was pared by 5 bases and J by 8 bases, with 24 bases between. CDR1 and CDR2 (germline): MNHEY, SMNVEV (reference sequence). This CDR3 is 17 amino acids long. In DNA, the CDR3 is TGTGCCAGCAGTAGAAACCGACAGGGAGGTTTCGGAGGGGAGCTGTTTTTT. Its translation: CASSRNRQGGFGGELFF.

V and J are TRBV7-2 and TRBJ1-4, with 9 bases that match TRBD1. From germline, CDR1 is SGHTA and CDR2 FQGNSA. V shed 5 bases and J 8 bases; nucleotides not matched to a gene: 12. This CDR3 is built from 16 residues. The CDR3 is CASSPGNTGGGEKLFF. CDR3 sequence (DNA): TGTGCCAGCAGCCCAGGAAACACAGGGGGCGGCGAAAAACTGTTTTTT.

The genes are TRBV9 and TRBJ2-5, with TRBD2 identical over 9 bases. J was trimmed by 0 bases and V by 0 bases; bases with no gene match: 6. This CDR3 contains 17 residues. From germline, CDR1 is SGDLS and CDR2 YYNGEE. CDR3 residues: CASSVAAGGEYQETQYF. In DNA form, the CDR3 reads TGTGCCAGCAGCGTAGCGGCGGGGGGGGAGTACCAAGAGACCCAGTACTTC.

The chain recombines TRBV10-3 with TRBJ2-7, with D unclear. CDR3 length: 14 residues. Germline CDR1 and CDR2: ENHRY and SYGVKD. Trimming shortened V by 1 base and J by 1 base, and 8 bases separated the two germline ends. The CDR3 region is CAISELADSYEQYF. For the CDR3, the DNA is TGTGCCATCAGTGAGTTAGCAGATTCCTACGAGCAGTACTTC.

The chain joins TRBV18 to TRBJ2-5; TRBD1 agrees at 8 bases. The V gene's germline CDR1 is KGHSH and CDR2 LQKENI. V lost 4 bases and J lost 2; bases outside the gene matches: 12. CDR3 size: 17 residues. DNA of the CDR3: TGTGCCAGCTCACACCCAGATCAAGACAGGGGTCAAGAGACCCAGTACTTC. This translates into CASSHPDQDRGQETQYF.

V gene TRBV5-4 combines with J gene TRBJ2-7; D is perhaps TRBD2 (5 bases). The CDR3 covers 15 residues. V gave up 5 bases and J gave up 4 bases, with 19 bases separating them. Per germline, CDR1 SGHNT and CDR2 YYREEE (reference sequence). For the CDR3, the DNA is TGTGCCAGCAGTTCCGCGGGTGGGCGAACTTACGAGCAGTACTTC. This codes for CASSSAGGRTYEQYF. Combining the CDR3 with reference TRBV5-4 and TRBJ2-7 gives the whole variable domain ETGVTQSPTHLIKTRGQQVTLRCSSQSGHNTVSWYQQALGQGPQFIFQYYREEENGRGNFPPRFSGLQFPNYSSELNVNALELDDSALYLCASSSAGGRTYEQYFGPGTRLTVT.

This chain joins TRBV19 and TRBJ1-4; 8 bases are shared with TRBD1. The CDR3 has 14 amino acids. V lost 4 bases, J lost 8 bases, and 6 bases stayed unmatched. Per the germline V gene, CDR1 is LNHDA and CDR2 is SQIVND (reference sequence). The CDR3 spells CASSNPGQAEKLFF. The DNA for the CDR3 is TGTGCCAGTAGTAACCCGGGACAGGCAGAAAAACTGTTTTTT.

V is TRBV18 and J is TRBJ2-5; the D is unclear. Deletions cut 3 bases from V and 1 base from J, with 15 bases between. Per germline, CDR1 KGHSH and CDR2 LQKENI. The CDR3 has 16 amino acids. The CDR3 DNA follows: TGTGCCAGCTCACCTAGAAGAGCCTTCGTCCAAGAGACCCAGTACTTC. Its translation is CASSPRRAFVQETQYF. The full variable domain, its missing parts supplied by reference TRBV18 and TRBJ2-5, is NAGVMQNPRHLVRRRGQEARLRCSPMKGHSHVYWYRQLPEEGLKFMVYLQKENIIDESGMPKERFSAEFPKEGPSILRIQQVVRGDSAAYFCASSPRRAFVQETQYFGPGTRLLVL.

V gene TRBV5-1 combines with J gene TRBJ1-5, with TRBD1 matching 8 bases. From germline, CDR1 is SGHRS and CDR2 YFSETQ. The CDR3 covers 15 residues. After removal of 2 bases from V and 4 bases from J, the junction contained 5 bases not matched to a gene. The CDR3 DNA reads TGCGCCAGCAGCTTCGACGGACAGGGTAATCAGCCCCAGCATTTT. Protein: CASSFDGQGNQPQHF.

The chain recombines TRBV2 with TRBJ1-5; 10 bases align to TRBD1. The CDR3 has 15 residues. The germline V gene has CDR1 SNHLY and CDR2 FYNNEI. V shed 6 bases and J 5 bases; nucleotides not matched to a gene: 7. The CDR3 bases are TGTGCCAGCAGATTTGGGACAGGGGCGTATCAGCCCCAGCATTTT. It specifies CASRFGTGAYQPQHF.

The V gene is TRBV11-3, the J gene TRBJ1-3; 8 positions match TRBD1. The CDR3 is 15 residues long. CDR1 is SGHNT and CDR2 is YENEEA in the germline V gene. The J segment lost 4 bases and the V segment lost 5 bases, leaving 7 bases of the junction unmatched. The CDR3 here is CASSPSGTGGNTIYF. Here the CDR3 DNA reads TGTGCCAGCAGCCCGTCCGGGACAGGCGGAAACACCATATATTTT.